This T cell receptor beta chain was retrieved from a study of T cell changes during pregnancy in multiple sclerosis. The sample holds one count of this clone. Germline CDR1 GTSNPN, CDR2 SVGIG (reference sequence). The length of the CDR3 is 17 residues. After removal of 3 bases from V and 3 bases from J, the junction contained 11 bases not matched to a gene. Sequencing was performed with immunoSEQ multiplex PCR; in TCRdb, only in-frame clones are kept and a portion is missing. The data contain some 110,000 clones, 75% to 95% of them singletons. The genes are TRBV30 and TRBJ1-4, with 9 positions matching TRBD1. The material was peripheral blood, obtained before pregnancy. The receptor comes from a female donor with multiple sclerosis, enrolled in a pregnancy study. The CDR3 DNA reads TGTGCCTGGAGCGTTTGGGTACAGGGGGCTTCTAATGAAAAACTGTTTTTT. This gives the protein CAWSVWVQGASNEKLFF. Complete variable domain (other parts from reference TRBV30 and TRBJ1-4): SQTIHQWPATLVQPVGSPLSLECTVEGTSNPNLYWYRQAAGRGLQLLFYSVGIGQISSEVPQNLSASRPQDRQFILSSKKLLLSDSGFYLCAWSVWVQGASNEKLFFGSGTQLSVL.